Here is one T cell receptor beta chain with its context. The antigen remains undetermined. This sample is part of a study of cytomegalovirus exposure and HLA in healthy donors. Study-wide results and limits: A likely sequencing artifact accounted for one observed cluster of highly shared sequence variants.

From germline, CDR1 is LGHNA and CDR2 YNFKEQ. There are 18 residues in the CDR3. V trimming: 1 base; J trimming: 2 bases; junction bases outside the gene matches: 11. The PCR made use of 60 Vbeta and 13 Jbeta primers. Study processing details: Later, an analysis found tens of millions of unique TCR beta chains, and 10 million to 11 million of these were shared. TCRdb's table, derived via immunoSEQ multiplex PCR, lists solely in-frame clones and lacks some. Clone size and the V and J calls come from that table; the DNA yielded D and trimming. The sample contains about 150,000 clones, roughly 74% of which appear only once.

The sequence derives from a man aged 18 to 29 in good health and CMV-seronegative. V and J are TRBV4-2 and TRBJ2-3, with TRBD2 identical over 8 bases. Source material: PBMCs. The CDR3 DNA follows: TGTGCCAGCAGCCAAGCCGGGGGAGCGGGGGCCTTCACAGATACGCAGTATTTT. It yields the protein CASSQAGGAGAFTDTQYF.